This T cell receptor beta chain was retrieved from a study of blood T cell repertoires in COVID-19. Sequencing was performed with immunoSEQ multiplex PCR; in TCRdb, only in-frame clones are kept and a portion is missing. The sample has around 250,000 clones, 89% seen once; the top ten hold 0.85% to 0.95%. This CDR3 comprises 17 residues. Germline CDR1 and CDR2: LNHNV and YYDKDF (reference sequence). V shed 4 bases and J shed 0 bases, with 18 bases lying between them. This TCR derives from a woman in her thirties or forties who had recovered from COVID-19. The sequencing sample was made of peripheral blood. This chain uses TRBV15 with TRBJ2-5, with D tentatively TRBD1 (6 bases). The CDR3 sequence is CATSKDSPKFYQETQYF. CDR3 sequence (DNA): TGTGCCACCAGCAAGGACAGCCCCAAGTTTTACCAAGAGACCCAGTACTTC.